These 7 T cell receptor beta chains were all obtained from the same sample, sequenced in a study of cytomegalovirus exposure and HLA in healthy donors. PCR involved 60 Vbeta and 13 Jbeta primers. Clones were read by immunoSEQ multiplex PCR, and TCRdb kept only the in-frame ones, dropping some. The sample data list around 200,000 clones. Sequencing was carried out using PBMCs. The receptor set was obtained from a woman in her twenties or thirties in good health and CMV-seropositive.

V usage is TRBV28 and J usage is TRBJ1-1; maybe TRBD1 (6 bases). Trimming took off 6 bases at V and 0 bases at J, with 11 bases between the two ends. The germline V gene has CDR1 MDHEN and CDR2 SYDVKM. CDR3 length equals 14 residues. The DNA of the CDR3 is TGTGCCAGCAGAAACAGGGCCTTGAACACTGAAGCTTTCTTT. Translated: CASRNRALNTEAFF.

The gene calls are TRBV5-1 and TRBJ2-5, with 14 bases fitting TRBD2. Unmatched junction bases numbered 3, after V lost 1 base and J lost 4 bases. The CDR3 is 16 residues long. Germline CDR1 reads SGHRS; CDR2 reads YFSETQ. CDR3 DNA sequence: TGCGCCAGCAGCTTGAGACTAGCGGGAGGGGTAGAGACCCAGTACTTC. It encodes CASSLRLAGGVETQYF.

The gene calls are TRBV4-1 and TRBJ1-5, with D tentatively TRBD1 (5 bases). This CDR3 has 15 residues. In germline, CDR1 is MGHRA, CDR2 YSYEKL. Trimming stripped 4 bases from V and 3 bases from J, with 13 bases between. The CDR3 bases are TGCGCCAGCAGCCGGTCGGGACTTCCCAATCAGCCCCAGCATTTT. Residues: CASSRSGLPNQPQHF.

This chain joins TRBV5-4 and TRBJ2-1, with 8 bases aligning to TRBD2. The V and J ends lost 4 bases and 7 bases, in that order; junction bases with no gene match: 7. The length of the CDR3 is 14 residues. Germline V CDR1 and CDR2: SGHNT, YYREEE (reference sequence). In DNA form, the CDR3 reads TGTGCCAGCAGCCGGGGGGGCAATACGAATGAGCAGTTCTTC. This encodes CASSRGGNTNEQFF. Together with reference TRBV5-4 and TRBJ2-1, the CDR3 gives the full variable domain: ETGVTQSPTHLIKTRGQQVTLRCSSQSGHNTVSWYQQALGQGPQFIFQYYREEENGRGNFPPRFSGLQFPNYSSELNVNALELDDSALYLCASSRGGNTNEQFFGPGTRLTVL.

J is TRBJ2-2 and V is TRBV12-1; TRBD2, the D gene given by the table, was not confirmed from the DNA. TRBV12-1 is a pseudogene segment. The CDR3 length is 17 residues. CDR3 loop: CASSSGTSGGATGELFF. In nucleotides, the CDR3 is TGTGCCAGCAGCTCCGGGACTAGCGGGGGGGCCACCGGGGAGCTGTTTTTT.

J is TRBJ2-6 and V is TRBV6-5; 7 nucleotides line up with TRBD1. The CDR3 extends over 16 amino acids. V trimming: 2 bases; J trimming: 2 bases; junction bases outside the gene matches: 3. The germline CDR1 and CDR2 sequences are MNHEY and SVGAGI. The CDR3 coding sequence is TGTGCCAGCAGTTACCCGAGGGGGCCTGGGGCCAACGTCCTGACTTTC. Protein product: CASSYPRGPGANVLTF.

V gene TRBV29-1 combines with J gene TRBJ1-1; D gene unclear. CDR3 length: 12 amino acids. Trimming removed 0 bases at V and 6 bases at J, with 8 bases between. The V gene's germline CDR1 is SQVTM and CDR2 ANQGSEA. CDR3 sequence reads: CSVEEYEAEAFF. The DNA for the CDR3 is TGCAGCGTTGAAGAGTACGAGGCTGAAGCTTTCTTT.